These T cell receptor beta chains were read from a single sample in a study of cytomegalovirus exposure and HLA in healthy donors. Repertoires were generated with immunoSEQ multiplex PCR, while TCRdb's copy carries only in-frame clones and drops some. The table has 250,000 to 400,000 clones, roughly 88% seen once. Sequenced material: PBMCs. All receptors derive from a man aged 25-45 years in good health and CMV-seronegative. CDR3s include the opening cysteine and the closing phenylalanine or tryptophan. A D gene is named only where the DNA matches it firmly. Not all rows give a size; the values are once, few, many and, for expanded clones, a class.

J gene	clone size	V gene	D gene	CDR3 protein	CDR3 DNA
TRBJ1-5	once	TRBV6-5	.	CASSYFDSRLEQPQHF	TGTGCCAGCAGTTACTTCGATTCCCGACTAGAACAGCCCCAGCATTTT
TRBJ1-5	.	TRBV18	.	CASSQDPNQPQHF	TGTGCCAGCTCCCAGGATCCGAATCAGCCCCAGCATTTT
TRBJ2-5	once	TRBV29-1	.	CSARLDDETQYF	TGCAGCGCTCGACTAGATGATGAGACCCAGTACTTC
TRBJ1-1	.	TRBV5-4	.	CASSFRGGQKAEAFF	TGTGCCAGCAGCTTTAGAGGCGGGCAGAAGGCTGAAGCTTTCTTT
TRBJ1-5	.	TRBV19	.	CASSTPDQPQHF	TGTGCCAGTAGTACTCCGGATCAGCCCCAGCATTTT
TRBJ2-2	.	TRBV4-3	TRBD1	CASGLTPGQGIDSNTGELFF	TGCGCCAGCGGCCTTACACCGGGACAGGGGATAGACTCGAACACCGGGGAGCTGTTTTTT
TRBJ2-3	.	TRBV7-2	.	CASRPSRADTQYF	TGTGCCAGCAGACCTAGTCGCGCAGATACGCAGTATTTT
TRBJ2-1	.	TRBV18	.	CASSPGKGGSRGIGEQFF	TGTGCCAGCTCACCAGGAAAGGGGGGGTCAAGGGGTATTGGAGAACAGTTCTTC
TRBJ2-5	.	TRBV7-2	.	CASSPHQGSLETQYF	TGTGCCAGCAGCCCTCACCAGGGGAGTCTAGAGACCCAGTACTTC
TRBJ1-3	.	TRBV5-1	.	CASSTSTGHSGNTIYF	TGCGCCAGCAGCACATCGACAGGTCACTCTGGAAACACCATATATTTT
TRBJ2-1	.	TRBV27	.	CASSWDTDSYNEQFF	TGTGCCAGCAGTTGGGACACTGACTCCTACAATGAGCAGTTCTTC
TRBJ2-7	.	TRBV7-2	.	CASSLGVGLAPYEQYF	TGTGCCAGCAGCTTAGGAGTTGGCCTAGCCCCCTACGAGCAGTACTTC
TRBJ2-2	.	TRBV6-6	TRBD1	CASRGNTGAVTGELFF	TGTGCCAGCAGGGGAAACACAGGGGCGGTCACCGGGGAGCTGTTTTTT
TRBJ1-5	once	TRBV19	.	CASSRTVSSQPQHF	TGTGCCAGTAGTCGGACAGTCAGTAGTCAGCCCCAGCATTTT
TRBJ1-5	.	TRBV6-1	TRBD1	CANQGEGAHQPQHF	TGTGCAAACCAAGGCGAGGGGGCCCATCAGCCCCAGCATTTT
TRBJ1-2	.	TRBV25-1	TRBD1	CASSAGTGRNYGYTF	TGTGCCAGCAGTGCCGGGACAGGACGTAACTATGGCTACACCTTC
TRBJ2-3	few	TRBV30	TRBD2	CAWAPGTSGLDTQYF	TGTGCCTGGGCCCCGGGGACTAGCGGTCTAGATACGCAGTATTTT
TRBJ1-1	.	TRBV2	.	CASSYDSYNTEAFF	TGTGCCAGCAGCTATGACAGTTACAACACTGAAGCTTTCTTT
TRBJ1-5	.	TRBV27	.	CASSKQGSGQPQHF	TGTGCCAGCAGTAAACAGGGCTCTGGACAGCCCCAGCATTTT
TRBJ1-1	.	TRBV6-1	.	CAYREYTEAFF	TGTGCATACAGGGAATACACTGAAGCTTTCTTT
TRBJ1-1	.	TRBV7-9	.	CASSPAGNTEAFF	TGTGCCAGCAGCCCCGCGGGGAACACTGAAGCTTTCTTT
TRBJ1-1	once	TRBV6-1	.	CASRLQVNTEAFF	TGTGCCAGCAGGTTGCAGGTGAACACTGAAGCTTTCTTT
TRBJ1-6	.	TRBV4-1	.	CASSQEYSPLHF	TGCGCCAGCAGCCAGGAGTATTCACCCCTCCACTTT
TRBJ2-7	.	TRBV30	.	CAWRVGLSEQYF	TGTGCCTGGAGAGTCGGTCTGAGCGAGCAGTACTTC
TRBJ2-5	once	TRBV18	TRBD1	CASSQQGAETQYF	TGTGCCAGCTCACAACAGGGGGCGGAGACCCAGTACTTC
TRBJ1-1	.	TRBV6-5	.	CASSYQSGLAEAFF	TGTGCCAGCAGTTACCAGTCAGGGTTGGCTGAAGCTTTCTTT
TRBJ2-7	.	TRBV6-6	TRBD2	CASGTSGVLTRYEQYF	TGTGCCAGCGGGACTAGCGGGGTTCTTACAAGGTACGAGCAGTACTTC
TRBJ2-3	.	TRBV7-6	.	CASSLDTSTQYF	TGTGCCAGCAGCTTGGACACCTCTACGCAGTATTTT
TRBJ1-5	few	TRBV18	.	CASSPLGSNQPQHF	TGTGCCAGCTCACCTCTAGGCAGCAATCAGCCCCAGCATTTT
TRBJ2-3	.	TRBV30	.	CAWSVSSRSTDTQYF	TGTGCCTGGAGTGTGTCTAGCAGGAGTACAGATACGCAGTATTTT
TRBJ1-1	once	TRBV4-1	.	CASSQRGTGPLNTEAFF	TGCGCCAGCAGCCAAAGGGGAACAGGCCCCTTGAACACTGAAGCTTTCTTT
TRBJ1-5	.	TRBV6-1	TRBD1	CASSFGQGSNQPQHF	TGTGCCAGCAGCTTCGGACAGGGTAGCAATCAGCCCCAGCATTTT
TRBJ1-2	.	TRBV5-4	TRBD1	CASRVQGSYGYTF	TGTGCCAGCAGGGTACAGGGGAGCTATGGCTACACCTTC
TRBJ1-6	.	TRBV9	TRBD1	CASSSGQGYDNSPLHF	TGTGCCAGCAGTTCTGGACAGGGGTACGATAATTCACCCCTCCACTTT
TRBJ2-3	.	TRBV5-6	.	CASSLLAEGTQYF	TGTGCCAGCAGCTTGCTAGCTGAGGGTACGCAGTATTTT
TRBJ1-1	.	TRBV6-5	.	CASSYFQGEAFF	TGTGCCAGCAGTTACTTCCAGGGCGAGGCTTTCTTT
TRBJ2-7	.	TRBV18	TRBD1	CASSPNDRGLNEQYF	TGTGCCAGCTCACCGAACGACAGGGGGCTCAACGAGCAGTACTTC
TRBJ1-5	.	TRBV21-1	.	CASSRRGQEPQPQHF	TGTGCCAGCAGCAGACGGGGACAGGAGCCGCAGCCCCAGCATTTT
TRBJ2-3	.	TRBV11-2	TRBD2	CASSFRLAGQDTQYF	TGTGCCAGCAGCTTCCGACTAGCGGGGCAGGATACGCAGTATTTT